Each of the 10 T cell receptor beta chains below was sequenced from the same sample in a study of cytomegalovirus exposure and HLA in healthy donors. A multiplex PCR was run with 60 Vbeta primers and 13 Jbeta primers. TCRdb's table, derived via immunoSEQ multiplex PCR, lists solely in-frame clones and lacks some. The top ten hold about 4.3% of the sample, which has 150,000 to 200,000 clones, 70% seen once. The specimen was PBMCs. These receptors all come from a young man in good health and CMV-seropositive.

J is TRBJ2-7 and V is TRBV5-1, with 12 nucleotides matching TRBD2. The CDR3 has 15 amino acids. In germline, CDR1 is SGHRS, CDR2 YFSETQ. The V gene end was trimmed by 4 bases and the J gene end by 4 bases; junction bases not matched to a gene: 6. For the CDR3, the DNA is TGCGCCAGCAGCGAGCGGACTAGCGGGGCTTACGAGCAGTACGTC. Its translation: CASSERTSGAYEQYV.

The V and J genes are TRBV7-8 and TRBJ2-7; D is possibly TRBD1 (5 bases). Looked up from germline, CDR1 is SGHVS and CDR2 is FQNEAQ. V was clipped by 2 bases and J by 3 bases, with 8 bases between them. CDR3 size: 13 residues. CDR3 sequence reads: CASSLTQGYEQYV. The CDR3 DNA reads TGTGCCAGCAGCTTAACCCAGGGCTACGAGCAGTACGTC.

This clone has more than one count but fewer than ten. V usage is TRBV28 and J usage is TRBJ1-5; tentative D call: TRBD1 (5 bases). CDR1 is MDHEN, CDR2 SYDVKM, per germline. The V end lost 5 bases, the J end lost 6 bases, and 17 bases lay between the germline ends. There are 15 residues in the CDR3. The CDR3 region is CASSPHLGGVQPQHF. In DNA form, the CDR3 reads TGTGCCAGCAGTCCACATCTGGGAGGGGTTCAGCCCCAGCATTTT.

J is TRBJ2-1 and V is TRBV2, with D possibly matching TRBD2 (5 bases). The germline V gene encodes CDR1 SNHLY and CDR2 FYNNEI. V shed 7 bases and J shed 10 bases, with 11 bases lying between them. The CDR3 is 11 residues long. This CDR3 is CASTSLVEQFF. In nucleotides, the CDR3 is TGTGCCAGCACCTCACTAGTCGAGCAGTTCTTC.

There are a few counts of this clone. V gene TRBV6-1 combines with J gene TRBJ1-5; 10 bases map to TRBD1. Germline CDR1 MNHNS, CDR2 SASEGT. This CDR3 is built from 15 residues. V dropped 2 bases and J dropped 4; count of bases not matched to a gene: 2. The CDR3 nucleotides read TGTGCCAGCAGTGAACAGGACAGGGGGAATCAGCCCCAGCATTTT. Translated, it gives CASSEQDRGNQPQHF.

The rearrangement uses TRBV7-3 and TRBJ2-1; TRBD2 matches at 8 bases. Germline trimming cut 3 bases from V and 8 bases from J; bases unmatched to any gene: 12. The germline gives CDR1 SGHTA, CDR2 FQGTGA. CDR3 length: 16 residues. In DNA form, the CDR3 reads TGTGCCAGCAGCTTTCGGCGGGCGGGGGGCGTCGATGAGCAGTTCTTC. It encodes CASSFRRAGGVDEQFF. Variable domain in full (rest from reference TRBV7-3 and TRBJ2-1): GAGVSQTPSNKVTEKGKYVELRCDPISGHTALYWYRQSLGQGPEFLIYFQGTGAADDSGLPNDRFFAVRPEGSVSTLKIQRTERGDSAVYLCASSFRRAGGVDEQFFGPGTRLTVL.

The chain carries TRBV7-9 and TRBJ1-6, with 8 bases fitting TRBD1. V was clipped by 8 bases and J by 5 bases; unmatched bases: 11. Germline V lookup: CDR1 SEHNR, CDR2 FQNEAQ (reference sequence). There are 16 residues in the CDR3. The CDR3 sequence is CASGRQGRGDNSPLHF. The CDR3 DNA sequence: TGTGCCAGCGGACGACAGGGGCGCGGAGATAATTCACCCCTCCACTTT.

The rearrangement joins TRBV15 to TRBJ2-3; 15 bases match TRBD2. V shed 3 bases, J shed 3 bases, and the junction held 10 bases outside the gene matches. The CDR3 has 19 residues. Germline loops: CDR1 LNHNV, CDR2 YYDKDF (reference sequence). In nucleotides, the CDR3 is TGTGCCACCAGCAGCGAGGAGGGGACTAGCGGGGGGAGTACAGATACGCAGTATTTT. The encoded protein is CATSSEEGTSGGSTDTQYF.

Concerning this clone itself: The sample has other DNA sequences that encode this CDR3 too. This chain links TRBV5-1 with TRBJ1-1, with no clear D. Between the trimmed V and J ends, which lost 2 bases and 2 bases, there was a span of 7 bases. CDR3 length: 13 amino acids. Germline-derived CDR1 and CDR2 are SGHRS and YFSETQ. In DNA form, the CDR3 reads TGCGCCAGCAGCTTCAGTCAAAACACTGAAGCTTTCTTT. Protein: CASSFSQNTEAFF.

The V and J genes are TRBV4-2 and TRBJ2-2; 13 positions agree with TRBD2. The germline V gene encodes CDR1 LGHNA and CDR2 YNFKEQ. This CDR3 is built from 17 residues. V trimming: 5 bases; J trimming: 6 bases; junction bases outside the gene matches: 9. The CDR3 DNA reads TGTGCCAGCAGCATCCGACTAGCGGGAGGCCGTCCCGGGGAGCTGTTTTTT. This translates into CASSIRLAGGRPGELFF.